One and the same sample provided the 14 T cell receptor beta chains below, sequenced in a study of T-cell reconstitution after alpha-beta-depleted transplantation in children. The authors prepared the TCRbeta library with unique molecular identifiers. In TCRdb, the PCR reads were re-called with MiXCR into one record per CDR3 protein. The sample consists of about 98,000 distinct CDR3 sequences, 4.5% to 7.5% of them appearing once. The source was PBMCs, mostly from graft donor cells, collected 60 days after TCRalphabeta/CD19-depleted stem cell transplant. All receptors derive from a female patient aged 2-9 years who had a stem cell transplant for Fanconi anemia, so the T cells may come from the graft donor.

This clonotype has a handful of counts. This chain connects TRBV7-9 to TRBJ1-5; 7 bases align to TRBD1. V dropped 2 bases and J dropped 2; count of bases not matched to a gene: 3. The length of the CDR3 is 15 residues. In germline, CDR1 is SEHNR, CDR2 FQNEAQ (reference sequence). The DNA of the CDR3 is TGTGCCAGCAGCTTATACGACAGGGGCAATCAGCCCCAGCATTTT. This codes for CASSLYDRGNQPQHF.

This clonotype was picked up many times. The genes are TRBV3-1 and TRBJ2-3; possible D gene TRBD2, 5 bases. The CDR3 is made up of 16 amino acids. From germline, CDR1 is LGHDT and CDR2 YNNKEL (reference sequence). Trimming took off 0 bases at V and 2 bases at J, with 12 bases between the two ends. CDR3 bases: TGTGCCAGCAGCCAAGATCGCGGGCTCTCCACAGATACGCAGTATTTT. Amino acids: CASSQDRGLSTDTQYF.

V and J are TRBV18 and TRBJ2-3; D is perhaps TRBD2 (5 bases). Trimming took off 2 bases at V and 3 bases at J, with 21 bases between the two ends. CDR1 is KGHSH, CDR2 LQKENI, per germline. The CDR3 length is 18 residues. In nucleotides, the CDR3 is TGTGCCAGCTCACCAATCGTACCTAGCACCTTGATAACAGATACGCAGTATTTT. Translation: CASSPIVPSTLITDTQYF.

This clonotype was observed a handful of times. The V gene is TRBV6-5, the J gene TRBJ2-1, with 7 bases that match TRBD1. The V segment lost 0 bases and the J segment 5 bases; nucleotides outside the gene matches: 10. Germline V gene data show CDR1 as MNHEY and CDR2 as SVGAGI. There are 17 residues in the CDR3. The DNA for the CDR3 is TGTGCCAGCAGTTACTCGAGTACAGGGGAATTAAACAATGAGCAGTTCTTC. Protein sequence: CASSYSSTGELNNEQFF.

There are many counts of this clonotype. This rearrangement joins TRBV12-3 or TRBV12-4 to TRBJ2-2, with TRBD1 as a possible D gene (6 bases). V lost 5 bases, J lost 1 base, and 17 bases lay in between. The CDR3 is made up of 17 amino acids. The CDR3 loop is CASSPPSGTRNTGELFF. The CDR3 bases are TGTGCCAGCAGTCCCCCATCCGGGACAAGGAACACCGGGGAGCTGTTTTTT.

This clonotype came up many times. The genes are TRBV5-1 and TRBJ2-3; D not resolved. The germline V and J ends were trimmed by 2 bases and 2 bases, with 3 bases remaining between them. The germline V gene has CDR1 SGHRS and CDR2 YFSETQ. CDR3 length: 12 amino acids. The CDR3 sequence is CASSLPTDTQYF. The DNA for the CDR3 is TGCGCCAGCAGCTTACCCACAGATACGCAGTATTTT.

V usage is TRBV7-8 and J usage is TRBJ2-7; 8 bases are shared with TRBD2. CDR3 size: 14 residues. Per the germline V gene, CDR1 is SGHVS and CDR2 is FQNEAQ. V was pared by 5 bases and J by 5 bases, with 8 bases of the junction left unmatched. The CDR3 spells CASSLGLARNEQYF. As DNA, the CDR3 is TGTGCCAGCAGCCTAGGACTAGCCAGGAACGAGCAGTACTTC. Together with reference TRBV7-8 and TRBJ2-7, the CDR3 gives the full variable domain: GAGVSQSPRYKVAKRGQDVALRCDPISGHVSLFWYQQALGQGPEFLTYFQNEAQLDKSGLPSDRFFAERPEGSVSTLKIQRTQQEDSAVYLCASSLGLARNEQYFGPGTRLTVT.

The sample holds many counts of this clonotype. The chain combines TRBV2 with TRBJ2-1; maybe TRBD2 (6 bases). The germline CDR1 and CDR2 sequences are SNHLY and FYNNEI. The CDR3 totals 11 residues. The V end was cut by 9 bases, the J end by 3 bases, with 6 bases between. The CDR3 DNA is TGTGCCAGTAGCGGCTACAATGAGCAGTTCTTC. This translates into CASSGYNEQFF.

The J gene is TRBJ1-1, the V gene TRBV20-1, with no clear D. The CDR3 covers 14 residues. CDR1 and CDR2 (germline): DFQATT, SNEGSKA (reference sequence). V lost 1 base and J 0 bases, leaving 9 bases between the germline ends. The CDR3 DNA reads TGCAGTGCTAGAGTGGGTGTCATGAACACTGAAGCTTTCTTT. This codes for CSARVGVMNTEAFF.

Details on this clonotype: A read error may be the cause here, since a much bigger clone is one base away. V and J are TRBV28 and TRBJ2-5; D ambiguous. Germline-derived CDR1 and CDR2 are MDHEN and SYDVKM. CDR3 size: 13 residues. V lost 9 bases to trimming and J lost 1 base, with 12 bases between them. Here the CDR3 reads CARNVGFQETQYF. In nucleotides, the CDR3 is TGTGCCAGGAATGTAGGCTTCCAAGAGACCCAGTACTTC.

This clonotype was detected only a few times. This chain links TRBV6-1 with TRBJ2-1, with D possibly being TRBD2 (6 bases). The CDR3 loop spans 15 amino acids. V was clipped by 4 bases and J by 0 bases, with 10 bases between them. Germline V gene data show CDR1 as MNHNS and CDR2 as SASEGT. In DNA form, the CDR3 reads TGTGCCAGCAGTGTGGAGGGACTCTCCTACAATGAGCAGTTCTTC. Translation gives CASSVEGLSYNEQFF.

At least ten counts were recorded for this clonotype. The CDR3 DNA sequence: TGTGCCAGCAGTTTACCGTCAGCAACCGGCACAGATACGCAGTATTTT. This gives the protein CASSLPSATGTDTQYF. The V and J genes are TRBV28 and TRBJ2-3; D gene uncertain. CDR3 length: 16 amino acids. The V end lost 2 bases, the J end lost 1 base, and 13 bases lay between the germline ends. From germline, CDR1 is MDHEN and CDR2 SYDVKM.

This clonotype showed up many times. This chain links TRBV7-8 with TRBJ2-7, with a tentative D call TRBD1 (6 bases). The germline gives CDR1 SGHVS, CDR2 FQNEAQ. The CDR3 has 12 residues. The V and J ends lost 6 bases and 5 bases respectively, with 11 bases between them. CDR3 region: CASRSGQNEQYF. The CDR3 DNA reads TGTGCCAGCAGATCGGGACAAAACGAGCAGTACTTC.

In its sample, this clonotype was seen many times. The rearrangement links TRBV7-2 to TRBJ2-4, with D possibly matching TRBD1 (5 bases). CDR1 and CDR2 (germline): SGHTA, FQGNSA. There are 14 residues in the CDR3. Trimming cost V 1 base and J 1 base, with 5 bases left between them. The CDR3, as DNA: TGTGCCAGCAGCTTAGGACAGGCCAAAAACATTCAGTACTTC. Its translation: CASSLGQAKNIQYF.